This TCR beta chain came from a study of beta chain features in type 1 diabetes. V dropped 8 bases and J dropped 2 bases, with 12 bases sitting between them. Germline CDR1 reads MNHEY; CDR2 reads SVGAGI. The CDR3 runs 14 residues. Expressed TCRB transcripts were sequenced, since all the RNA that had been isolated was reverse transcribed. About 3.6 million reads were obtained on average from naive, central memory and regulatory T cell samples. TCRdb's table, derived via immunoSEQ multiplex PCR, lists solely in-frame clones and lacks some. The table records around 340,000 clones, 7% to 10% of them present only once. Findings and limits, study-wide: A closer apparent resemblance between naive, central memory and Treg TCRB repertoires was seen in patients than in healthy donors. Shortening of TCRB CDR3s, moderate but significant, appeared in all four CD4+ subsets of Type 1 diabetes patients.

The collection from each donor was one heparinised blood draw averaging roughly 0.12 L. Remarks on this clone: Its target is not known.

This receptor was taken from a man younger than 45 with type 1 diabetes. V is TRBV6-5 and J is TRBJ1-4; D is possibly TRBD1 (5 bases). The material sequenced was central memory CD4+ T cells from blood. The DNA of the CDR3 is TGTGCCAGCTCGAAAGGGGTTACTAATGAAAAACTGTTTTTT. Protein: CASSKGVTNEKLFF.